The rows below give T cell receptor beta chains drawn from one sample of a study of T cell clonotyping in hematopoietic cell transplantation. Measured with immunoSEQ multiplex PCR; TCRdb has only the in-frame clones, and not every one. Of a few thousand clones in the sample, just under 95% are singletons; the top ten hold roughly 4.2%. Material for sequencing was peripheral blood mononuclear cells. These receptors all come from a man between 50 and 59 years old in good health. Some clones in this sample may be carry-over from other donors' samples. Each CDR3 is given with its conserved first and last residue. The order of the fields is CDR3 length, clone size, J gene, V gene, D gene, CDR3 protein, CDR3 DNA. The D gene is left open where the match is weak. Clone size is given for some rows only: seen once, a few or many times, or a class if the clone is expanded.

cdr3_length: 14
clone_size: NA
j_call: TRBJ1-2
v_call: TRBV11-2
d_call: NA
cdr3_aa: CASSLGGRVEGYTF
cdr3_nt: TGTGCCAGCAGCTTAGGCGGCAGGGTGGAAGGCTACACCTTC

cdr3_length: 15
clone_size: once
j_call: TRBJ2-5
v_call: TRBV2
d_call: TRBD2
cdr3_aa: CASRDRGGRPETQYF
cdr3_nt: TGTGCCAGCAGGGATCGCGGGGGGCGTCCGGAGACCCAGTACTTC

cdr3_length: 15
clone_size: once
j_call: TRBJ2-5
v_call: TRBV19
d_call: TRBD1
cdr3_aa: CASSRTGGGQETQYF
cdr3_nt: TGTGCCAGTAGTAGGACAGGGGGCGGGCAAGAGACCCAGTACTTC

cdr3_length: 16
clone_size: NA
j_call: TRBJ2-7
v_call: TRBV13
d_call: NA
cdr3_aa: CASSLAVGGRLNEQYF
cdr3_nt: TGTGCCAGCAGCTTAGCGGTTGGGGGGCGATTAAACGAGCAGTACTTC

cdr3_length: 15
clone_size: NA
j_call: TRBJ1-1
v_call: TRBV7-6
d_call: TRBD1
cdr3_aa: CASSFSGTGGTEAFF
cdr3_nt: TGTGCCAGCAGCTTCTCCGGGACAGGGGGCACTGAAGCTTTCTTT

cdr3_length: 15
clone_size: NA
j_call: TRBJ1-5
v_call: TRBV5-5
d_call: TRBD1
cdr3_aa: CASSALGTGNQPQHF
cdr3_nt: TGTGCCAGCAGCGCTCTAGGGACAGGCAATCAGCCCCAGCATTTT

cdr3_length: 14
clone_size: NA
j_call: TRBJ1-2
v_call: TRBV7-8
d_call: NA
cdr3_aa: CASSSTLIPRGYTF
cdr3_nt: TGTGCCAGCAGCTCCACGCTCATCCCACGGGGCTACACCTTC

cdr3_length: 17
clone_size: NA
j_call: TRBJ2-1
v_call: TRBV5-1
d_call: TRBD2
cdr3_aa: CASSRTSGGVSYNEQFF
cdr3_nt: TGCGCCAGCAGCCGGACTAGCGGGGGGGTATCGTACAATGAGCAGTTCTTC

cdr3_length: 12
clone_size: once
j_call: TRBJ1-2
v_call: TRBV11-3
d_call: NA
cdr3_aa: CASSSGHYGYTF
cdr3_nt: TGTGCCAGCAGCTCCGGACATTATGGCTACACCTTC

cdr3_length: 17
clone_size: NA
j_call: TRBJ1-2
v_call: TRBV19
d_call: NA
cdr3_aa: CASSIDGRDPSDYGYTF
cdr3_nt: TGTGCCAGTAGTATAGATGGCAGGGACCCCTCCGACTATGGCTACACCTTC

cdr3_length: 14
clone_size: once
j_call: TRBJ1-2
v_call: TRBV5-4
d_call: TRBD1
cdr3_aa: CASSLGMQGQTYTF
cdr3_nt: TGTGCCAGCAGCTTGGGTATGCAGGGACAGACCTACACCTTC

cdr3_length: 16
clone_size: NA
j_call: TRBJ2-4
v_call: TRBV6-1
d_call: NA
cdr3_aa: CASSEAGGGGGSREYF
cdr3_nt: TGTGCCAGCAGTGAAGCGGGAGGGGGCGGCGGGAGTCGGGAGTACTTC

cdr3_length: 16
clone_size: NA
j_call: TRBJ2-3
v_call: TRBV2
d_call: TRBD2
cdr3_aa: CASTLGLAGGTDTQYF
cdr3_nt: TGTGCCAGCACCCTAGGACTAGCGGGGGGGACAGATACGCAGTATTTT

cdr3_length: 13
clone_size: NA
j_call: TRBJ2-7
v_call: TRBV2
d_call: NA
cdr3_aa: CASSAALAYEQYF
cdr3_nt: TGTGCCAGCAGTGCGGCCCTGGCCTACGAGCAGTACTTC

cdr3_length: 16
clone_size: NA
j_call: TRBJ2-3
v_call: TRBV5-4
d_call: NA
cdr3_aa: CASSLEGTTSTDTQYF
cdr3_nt: TGTGCCAGCAGCTTGGAAGGGACGACTAGCACAGATACGCAGTATTTT

cdr3_length: 13
clone_size: NA
j_call: TRBJ1-2
v_call: TRBV2
d_call: NA
cdr3_aa: CASNLHREVAATF
cdr3_nt: TGTGCCAGCAACCTCCACAGGGAGGTCGCCGCGACCTTC

cdr3_length: 13
clone_size: NA
j_call: TRBJ2-5
v_call: TRBV4-3
d_call: NA
cdr3_aa: CASSQGIVETQYF
cdr3_nt: TGCGCCAGCAGCCAGGGGATTGTGGAGACCCAGTACTTC

cdr3_length: 13
clone_size: NA
j_call: TRBJ2-1
v_call: TRBV6-5
d_call: NA
cdr3_aa: CASSDTVGNEQFF
cdr3_nt: TGTGCCAGCAGTGACACAGTGGGCAATGAGCAGTTCTTC

cdr3_length: 14
clone_size: NA
j_call: TRBJ1-6
v_call: TRBV10-3
d_call: NA
cdr3_aa: CAISVGQNNSPLHF
cdr3_nt: TGTGCCATCAGCGTGGGACAAAATAATTCACCCCTCCACTTT

cdr3_length: 14
clone_size: NA
j_call: TRBJ1-6
v_call: TRBV7-9
d_call: NA
cdr3_aa: CASSLNGVNSPLHF
cdr3_nt: TGTGCCAGCAGCTTAAACGGTGTGAATTCACCCCTCCACTTT

cdr3_length: 15
clone_size: NA
j_call: TRBJ2-7
v_call: TRBV7-6
d_call: NA
cdr3_aa: CASSAGAAFWSEQYF
cdr3_nt: TGTGCCAGCAGCGCCGGGGCAGCCTTTTGGAGCGAGCAGTACTTC

cdr3_length: 16
clone_size: NA
j_call: TRBJ1-3
v_call: TRBV9
d_call: TRBD1
cdr3_aa: CASSPRPDREGNTIYF
cdr3_nt: TGTGCCAGCAGCCCGCGGCCGGACAGGGAGGGAAACACCATATATTTT